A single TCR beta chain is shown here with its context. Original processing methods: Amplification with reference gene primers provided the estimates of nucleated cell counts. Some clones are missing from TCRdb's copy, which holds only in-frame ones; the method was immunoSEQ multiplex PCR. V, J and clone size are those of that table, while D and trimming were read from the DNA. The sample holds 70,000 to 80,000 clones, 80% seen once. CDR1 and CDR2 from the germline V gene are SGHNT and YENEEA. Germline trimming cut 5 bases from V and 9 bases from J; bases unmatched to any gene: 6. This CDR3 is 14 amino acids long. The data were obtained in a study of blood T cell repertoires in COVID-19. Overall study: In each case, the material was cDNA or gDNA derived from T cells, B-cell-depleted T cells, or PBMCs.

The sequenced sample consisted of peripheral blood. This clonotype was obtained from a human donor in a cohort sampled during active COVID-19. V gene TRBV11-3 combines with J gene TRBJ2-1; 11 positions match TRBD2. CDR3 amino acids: CASSSSGGAGEQFF. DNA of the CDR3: TGTGCCAGCAGCAGTAGCGGGGGGGCCGGTGAGCAGTTCTTC. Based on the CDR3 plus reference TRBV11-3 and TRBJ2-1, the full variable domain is EAGVVQSPRYKIIEKKQPVAFWCNPISGHNTLYWYLQNLGQGPELLIRYENEEAVDDSQLPKDRFSAERLKGVDSTLKIQPAELGDSAVYLCASSSSGGAGEQFFGPGTRLTVL.